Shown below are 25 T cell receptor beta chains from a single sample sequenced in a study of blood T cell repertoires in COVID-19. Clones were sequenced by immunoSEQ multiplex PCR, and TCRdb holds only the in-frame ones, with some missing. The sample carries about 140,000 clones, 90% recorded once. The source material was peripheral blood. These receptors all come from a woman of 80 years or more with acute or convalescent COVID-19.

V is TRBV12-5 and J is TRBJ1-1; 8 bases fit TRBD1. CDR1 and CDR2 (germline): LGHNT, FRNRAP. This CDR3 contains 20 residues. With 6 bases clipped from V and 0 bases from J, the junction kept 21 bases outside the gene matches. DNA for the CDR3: TGTGCTAGTGGAAACGACAGGGGCTCTATTAATTACAAGATGAACACTGAAGCTTTCTTT. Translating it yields CASGNDRGSINYKMNTEAFF.

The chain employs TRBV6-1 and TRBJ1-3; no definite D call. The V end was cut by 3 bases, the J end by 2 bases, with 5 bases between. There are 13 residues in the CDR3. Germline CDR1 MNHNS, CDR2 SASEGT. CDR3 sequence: CASSESTGNTIYF. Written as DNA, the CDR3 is TGTGCCAGCAGTGAGTCAACTGGAAACACCATATATTTT.

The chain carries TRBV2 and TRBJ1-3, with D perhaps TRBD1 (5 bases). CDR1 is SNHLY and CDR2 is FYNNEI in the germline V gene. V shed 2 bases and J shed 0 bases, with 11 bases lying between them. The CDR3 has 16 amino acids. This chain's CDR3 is CASSELGRSSGNTIYF. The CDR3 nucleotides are TGTGCCAGCAGTGAACTGGGGCGCAGCTCTGGAAACACCATATATTTT. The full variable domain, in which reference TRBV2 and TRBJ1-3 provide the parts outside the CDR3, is EPEVTQTPSHQVTQMGQEVILRCVPISNHLYFYWYRQILGQKVEFLVSFYNNEISEKSEIFDDQFSVERPDGSNFTLKIRSTKLEDSAMYFCASSELGRSSGNTIYFGEGSWLTVV.

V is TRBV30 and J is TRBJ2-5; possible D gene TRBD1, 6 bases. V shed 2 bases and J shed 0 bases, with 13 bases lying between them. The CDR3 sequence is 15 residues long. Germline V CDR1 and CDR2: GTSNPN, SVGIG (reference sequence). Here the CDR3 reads CAWSPRDTHQETQYF. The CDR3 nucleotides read TGTGCCTGGAGTCCAAGGGACACCCACCAAGAGACCCAGTACTTC.

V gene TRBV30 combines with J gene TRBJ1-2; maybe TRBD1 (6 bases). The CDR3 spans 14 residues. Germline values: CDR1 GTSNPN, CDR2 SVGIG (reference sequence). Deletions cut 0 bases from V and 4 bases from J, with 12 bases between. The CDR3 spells CAWSVKGGGYGYTF. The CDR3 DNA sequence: TGTGCCTGGAGTGTGAAGGGGGGGGGCTATGGCTACACCTTC.

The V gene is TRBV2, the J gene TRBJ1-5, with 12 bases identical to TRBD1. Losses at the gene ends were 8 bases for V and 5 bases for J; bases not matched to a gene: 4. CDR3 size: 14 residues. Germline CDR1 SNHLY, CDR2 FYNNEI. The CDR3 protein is CASSGTGGDQPQHF. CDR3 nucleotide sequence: TGTGCCAGCTCCGGGACAGGGGGCGATCAGCCCCAGCATTTT.

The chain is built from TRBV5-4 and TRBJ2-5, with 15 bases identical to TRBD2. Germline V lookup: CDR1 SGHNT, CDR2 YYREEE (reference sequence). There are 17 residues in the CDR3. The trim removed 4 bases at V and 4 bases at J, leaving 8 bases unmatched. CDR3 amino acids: CASSPGTSGGRGETQYF. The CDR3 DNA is TGTGCCAGCAGCCCAGGGACTAGCGGGGGGAGGGGAGAGACCCAGTACTTC.

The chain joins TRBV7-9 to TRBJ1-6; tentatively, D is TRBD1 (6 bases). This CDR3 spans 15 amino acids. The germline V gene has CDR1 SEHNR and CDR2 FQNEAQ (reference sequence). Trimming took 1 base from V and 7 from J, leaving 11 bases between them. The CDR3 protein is CASSLETGWNSPLHF. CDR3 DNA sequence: TGTGCCAGCAGCTTAGAGACAGGATGGAATTCACCCCTCCACTTT.

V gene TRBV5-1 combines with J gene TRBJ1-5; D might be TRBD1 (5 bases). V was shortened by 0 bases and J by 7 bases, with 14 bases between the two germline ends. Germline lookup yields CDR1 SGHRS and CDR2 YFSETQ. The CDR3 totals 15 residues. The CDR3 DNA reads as TGCGCCAGCAGCTTGGGGCAGGGCGAAAGCCAGCCCCAGCATTTT. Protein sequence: CASSLGQGESQPQHF.

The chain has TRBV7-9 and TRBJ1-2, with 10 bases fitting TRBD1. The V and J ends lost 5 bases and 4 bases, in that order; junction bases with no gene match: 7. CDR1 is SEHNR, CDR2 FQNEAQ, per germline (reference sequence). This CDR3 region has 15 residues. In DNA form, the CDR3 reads TGTGCCAGCAGCCCGACAGGGGGCCTAGGCTATGGCTACACCTTC. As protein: CASSPTGGLGYGYTF.

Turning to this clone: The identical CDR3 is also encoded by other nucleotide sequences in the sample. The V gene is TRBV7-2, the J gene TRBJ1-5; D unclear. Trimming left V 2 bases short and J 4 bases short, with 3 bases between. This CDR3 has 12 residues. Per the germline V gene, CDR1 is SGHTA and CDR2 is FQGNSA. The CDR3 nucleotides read TGTGCCAGCAGCTTATCTAATCAGCCCCAGCATTTT. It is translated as CASSLSNQPQHF.

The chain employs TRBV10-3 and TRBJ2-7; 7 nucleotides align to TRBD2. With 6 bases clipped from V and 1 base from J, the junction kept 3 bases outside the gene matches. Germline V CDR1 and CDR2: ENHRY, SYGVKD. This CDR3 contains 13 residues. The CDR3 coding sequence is TGTGCCATCAGCGGCGGGGGTTCCTACGAGCAGTACTTC. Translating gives CAISGGGSYEQYF.

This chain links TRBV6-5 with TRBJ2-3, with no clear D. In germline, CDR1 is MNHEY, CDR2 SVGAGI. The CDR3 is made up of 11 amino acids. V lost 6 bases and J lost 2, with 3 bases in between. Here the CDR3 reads CASRATDTQYF. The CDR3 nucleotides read TGTGCCAGCAGGGCCACAGATACGCAGTATTTT.

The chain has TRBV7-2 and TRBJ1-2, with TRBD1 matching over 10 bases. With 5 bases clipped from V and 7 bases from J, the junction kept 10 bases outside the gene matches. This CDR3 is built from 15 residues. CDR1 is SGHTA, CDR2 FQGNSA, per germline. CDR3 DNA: TGTGCCAGCAGCATGAGTTCGACAGGGGGCCTTGGCTACACCTTC. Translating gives CASSMSSTGGLGYTF.

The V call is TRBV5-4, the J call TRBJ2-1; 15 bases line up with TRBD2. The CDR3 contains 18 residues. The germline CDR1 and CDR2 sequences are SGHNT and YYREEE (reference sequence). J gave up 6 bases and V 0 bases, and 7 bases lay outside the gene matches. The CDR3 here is CASSLGTSGGAPLNEQFF. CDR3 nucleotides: TGTGCCAGCAGCTTGGGGACTAGCGGGGGGGCCCCTCTCAATGAGCAGTTCTTC.

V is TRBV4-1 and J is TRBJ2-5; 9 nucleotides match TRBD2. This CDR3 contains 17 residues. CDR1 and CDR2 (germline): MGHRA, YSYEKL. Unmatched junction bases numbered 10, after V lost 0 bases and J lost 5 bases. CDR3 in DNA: TGCGCCAGCAGCCAAGATGGCGGGGGGGGCCTGGGTGAGACCCAGTACTTC. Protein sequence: CASSQDGGGGLGETQYF.

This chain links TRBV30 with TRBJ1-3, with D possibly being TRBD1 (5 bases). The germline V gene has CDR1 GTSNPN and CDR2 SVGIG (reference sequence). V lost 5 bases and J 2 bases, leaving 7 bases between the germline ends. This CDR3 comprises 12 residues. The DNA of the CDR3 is TGTGCCTGGCAGGGAACTGGAAACACCATATATTTT. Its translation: CAWQGTGNTIYF.

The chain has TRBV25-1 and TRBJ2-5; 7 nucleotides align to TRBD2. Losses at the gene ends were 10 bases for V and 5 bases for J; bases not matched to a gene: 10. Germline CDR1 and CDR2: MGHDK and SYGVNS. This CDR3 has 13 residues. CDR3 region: CATSRLALETQYF. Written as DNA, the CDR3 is TGTGCCACCTCCAGACTAGCCTTGGAGACCCAGTACTTC.

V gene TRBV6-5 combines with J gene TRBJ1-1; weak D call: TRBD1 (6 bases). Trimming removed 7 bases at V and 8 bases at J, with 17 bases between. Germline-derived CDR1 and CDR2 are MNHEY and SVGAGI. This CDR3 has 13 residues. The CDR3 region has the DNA TGTGCCAGCACCCCGGACAGACGCTACGAAGCTTTCTTT. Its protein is CASTPDRRYEAFF.

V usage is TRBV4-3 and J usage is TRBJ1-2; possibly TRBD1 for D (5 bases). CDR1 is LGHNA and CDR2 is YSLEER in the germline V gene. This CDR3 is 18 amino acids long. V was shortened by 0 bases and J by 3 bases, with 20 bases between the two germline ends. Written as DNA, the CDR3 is TGCGCCAGCAGCCAAGATCGCAGGTCCCCGCAGGGCGACTATGGCTACACCTTC. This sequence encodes CASSQDRRSPQGDYGYTF.

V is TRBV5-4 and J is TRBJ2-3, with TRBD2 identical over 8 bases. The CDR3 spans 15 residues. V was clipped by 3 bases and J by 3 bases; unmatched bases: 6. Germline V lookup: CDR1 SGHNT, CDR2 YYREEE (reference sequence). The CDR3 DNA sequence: TGTGCCAGCAGCTCACGGGGCGGGGGGACAGATACGCAGTATTTT. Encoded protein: CASSSRGGGTDTQYF.

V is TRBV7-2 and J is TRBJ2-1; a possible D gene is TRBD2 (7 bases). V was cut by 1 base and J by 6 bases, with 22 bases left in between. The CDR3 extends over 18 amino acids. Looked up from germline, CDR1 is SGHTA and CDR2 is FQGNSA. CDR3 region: CASSLDWGGDTKINEQFF. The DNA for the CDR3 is TGTGCCAGCAGCTTAGATTGGGGGGGGGACACAAAGATCAATGAGCAGTTCTTC.

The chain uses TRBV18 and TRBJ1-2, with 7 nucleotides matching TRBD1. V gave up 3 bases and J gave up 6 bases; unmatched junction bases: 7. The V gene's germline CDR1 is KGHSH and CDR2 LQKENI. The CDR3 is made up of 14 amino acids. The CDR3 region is CASSPLRQGHGYTF. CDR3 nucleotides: TGTGCCAGCTCACCCTTGCGACAGGGTCATGGCTACACCTTC.

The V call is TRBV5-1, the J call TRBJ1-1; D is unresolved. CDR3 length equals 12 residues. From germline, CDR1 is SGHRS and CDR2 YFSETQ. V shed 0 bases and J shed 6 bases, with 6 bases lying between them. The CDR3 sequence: CASSLGAAEAFF. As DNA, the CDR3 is TGCGCCAGCAGCTTGGGGGCAGCTGAAGCTTTCTTT.

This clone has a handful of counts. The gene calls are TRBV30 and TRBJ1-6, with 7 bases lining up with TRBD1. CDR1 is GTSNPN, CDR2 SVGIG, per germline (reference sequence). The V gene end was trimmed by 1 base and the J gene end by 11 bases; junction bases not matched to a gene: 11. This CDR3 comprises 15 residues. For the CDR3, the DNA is TGTGCCTGGAGTGCGAAGGGGGCAGGGGGTGCACCCCTCCACTTT. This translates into CAWSAKGAGGAPLHF.